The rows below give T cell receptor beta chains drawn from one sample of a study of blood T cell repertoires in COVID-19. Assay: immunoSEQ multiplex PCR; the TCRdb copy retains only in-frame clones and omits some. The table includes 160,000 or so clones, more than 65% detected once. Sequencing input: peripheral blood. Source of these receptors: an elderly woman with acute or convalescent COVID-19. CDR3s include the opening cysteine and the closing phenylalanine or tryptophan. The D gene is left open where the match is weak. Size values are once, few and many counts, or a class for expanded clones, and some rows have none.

TGTGCCAGCAGTTACTCTTCCGGGGGGAACTATGGCTACACCTTC | CASSYSSGGNYGYTF | TRBJ1-2 | NA | TRBV6-5 | NA
TGTGCCAGCAGCCTCTACAGGGGTGAGACCCAGTACTTC | CASSLYRGETQYF | TRBJ2-5 | NA | TRBV14 | TRBD1
TGTGCCAGCAGTGAAGCGCTTCAAGGCAGGGGCAGGGATACGCAGTATTTT | CASSEALQGRGRDTQYF | TRBJ2-3 | NA | TRBV6-1 | NA
TGTGCCAGTAGTGTACGACAGGGCCTCTCTGGCTACACCTTC | CASSVRQGLSGYTF | TRBJ1-2 | NA | TRBV19 | TRBD1
TGCGCCAGCAGGACAGGGGCGAGCAATCAGCCCCAGCATTTT | CASRTGASNQPQHF | TRBJ1-5 | NA | TRBV10-2 | TRBD1
TGCGCCAGCAGCGAGGGGGCAGATACGCAGCATTTT | CASSEGADTQHF | TRBJ1-5 | NA | TRBV5-1 | TRBD1
TGTGCCAGCAGCCGCCGGGTTCTCCACGAGCAGTACTTC | CASSRRVLHEQYF | TRBJ2-7 | NA | TRBV7-2 | NA
TGTGCCAGCAGCTGGGGGACAGGGGCCGAAAACACCATATATTTT | CASSWGTGAENTIYF | TRBJ1-3 | NA | TRBV13 | TRBD1
TGCGCCAGCAGCTTGGAAGGGAGGGCAGCTGGAAACACCATATATTTT | CASSLEGRAAGNTIYF | TRBJ1-3 | NA | TRBV5-1 | NA
TGTGCCAGCAGCTTTAGGCAATCCCCAGGCTCCTATAATTCACCCCTCCACTTT | CASSFRQSPGSYNSPLHF | TRBJ1-6 | NA | TRBV7-2 | NA
TGTGCCACCCAACCCGGGACAGGGGGTGCGACTGAAGCTTTCTTT | CATQPGTGGATEAFF | TRBJ1-1 | NA | TRBV27 | TRBD1
TGTGCCCAATCGACAGGGTTTGAAAACACCATATATTTT | CAQSTGFENTIYF | TRBJ1-3 | NA | TRBV30 | TRBD1
TGTGCCAGCAGCGGACCGGGACTAGCGAAATCAGATACGCAGTATTTT | CASSGPGLAKSDTQYF | TRBJ2-3 | few | TRBV5-6 | TRBD2
TGTGCCAGCCGCCAGAGGAACCCCGCTACTGAAGCTTTCTTT | CASRQRNPATEAFF | TRBJ1-1 | NA | TRBV6-5 | NA
TGTGCCAGCAGCAGGGGGACAGCAGCAACTAATGAAAAACTGTTTTTT | CASSRGTAATNEKLFF | TRBJ1-4 | NA | TRBV5-5 | TRBD1
TGTGCCTGGAGTGTGAATAGGGGTGGCTACACCTTC | CAWSVNRGGYTF | TRBJ1-2 | once | TRBV30 | NA
TGCAGCGTTGAAGAGGCAGGCATGAACACTGAAGCTTTCTTT | CSVEEAGMNTEAFF | TRBJ1-1 | NA | TRBV29-1 | NA
TGTGCCAGCAGCGCCCGTACAGGGGATCAGCCCCAGCATTTT | CASSARTGDQPQHF | TRBJ1-5 | NA | TRBV7-9 | TRBD1
TGTGCCAGCTCACCACCTACAGGGTCTGGAAACACCATATATTTT | CASSPPTGSGNTIYF | TRBJ1-3 | NA | TRBV18 | NA
TGTGCCAGCAGCTCAAGGACAGGGGGGTCCGGGGAGCTGTTTTTT | CASSSRTGGSGELFF | TRBJ2-2 | NA | TRBV11-3 | TRBD1
TGTGCCAGTAGTCTCGGGGGGGGGCGGAGAGACTATGGCTACACCTTC | CASSLGGGRRDYGYTF | TRBJ1-2 | NA | TRBV19 | NA
TGTGCCTGGAGGCACAGCAACAATCAGCCCCAGCATTTT | CAWRHSNNQPQHF | TRBJ1-5 | NA | TRBV30 | NA
TGCGCCAGCAGCGCTAGCAGGGGTGAGCAGTTCTTC | CASSASRGEQFF | TRBJ2-1 | NA | TRBV5-1 | NA
TGTGCCAGCAGCTTAGGCCGGGACAGGGTGACTGAAGCTTTCTTT | CASSLGRDRVTEAFF | TRBJ1-1 | once | TRBV13 | TRBD1
TGTGCCAGCAGTGAAGCTAGCGGGGGATACGAGCAGTACTTC | CASSEASGGYEQYF | TRBJ2-7 | NA | TRBV2 | TRBD2
TGTGCCAGCAGCGTACTAGCTAGGACCTACAATGAGCAGTTCTTC | CASSVLARTYNEQFF | TRBJ2-1 | NA | TRBV9 | NA
TGTGCCAGCAGCCAAGTTCTAGCGGGGCCCACAGATACGCAGTATTTT | CASSQVLAGPTDTQYF | TRBJ2-3 | NA | TRBV4-2 | TRBD2
TGTGCCAGCAGTTGGATACAGGGAGATCCCTACAATGAGCAGTTCTTC | CASSWIQGDPYNEQFF | TRBJ2-1 | NA | TRBV6-2/TRBV6-3 | NA
TGTGCCAGCAGCCAAGCGAGTGGACTTAACTATGGCTACACCTTC | CASSQASGLNYGYTF | TRBJ1-2 | NA | TRBV3-1/TRBV3-2 | NA
TGTGCCAGCAGTACAGGGGGTAGTAGCAATGAGCAGTTCTTC | CASSTGGSSNEQFF | TRBJ2-1 | once | TRBV6-5 | TRBD1
TGTGCCAGCAGCTTAGTAAGGGGCGACCCGAACACTGAAGCTTTCTTT | CASSLVRGDPNTEAFF | TRBJ1-1 | few | TRBV11-1 | NA
TGTGCCTGGAGTGTAGACAGTCTCAATCAGCCCCAGCATTTT | CAWSVDSLNQPQHF | TRBJ1-5 | NA | TRBV30 | NA
TGTGCCAGCAGCCCCGCCGGGACAGGGTCCTATGAGCAGTTCTTC | CASSPAGTGSYEQFF | TRBJ2-1 | NA | TRBV27 | TRBD1
TGCAGTGCTAGTCGGTCAGGGGGTGGTACAGATACGCAGTATTTT | CSASRSGGGTDTQYF | TRBJ2-3 | NA | TRBV20-1 | TRBD1
TGTGCCACCAGTGGAAAGGACAGGGAAGCCTACGAGCAGTACTTC | CATSGKDREAYEQYF | TRBJ2-7 | NA | TRBV24-1 | TRBD1
TGTGCCACCAGTGGGACTAGCGGGAGATTCGGCACCGGGGAGCTGTTTTTT | CATSGTSGRFGTGELFF | TRBJ2-2 | NA | TRBV24-1 | TRBD2
TGTGCCACCAGTGATGGAGTTGGAAACACCATATATTTT | CATSDGVGNTIYF | TRBJ1-3 | once | TRBV24-1 | NA
TGTGCCAGCAGCCCCGGAGGAGCGGGGGTTCAAGAGACCCAGTACTTC | CASSPGGAGVQETQYF | TRBJ2-5 | NA | TRBV2 | TRBD2
TGTGCCAGTAGTATTGTGGGGGGGGGCACTGAAGCTTTCTTT | CASSIVGGGTEAFF | TRBJ1-1 | NA | TRBV19 | NA
TGTGCCAGCAGCTTTCCTGCCCCGGGTGAGCAGTTCTTC | CASSFPAPGEQFF | TRBJ2-1 | NA | TRBV11-2 | NA
TGTGCCAGCAGCCAAGGTTCAGGGACAGGGGTACGGCCCCAGCATTTT | CASSQGSGTGVRPQHF | TRBJ1-5 | NA | TRBV3-1/TRBV3-2 | TRBD1
TGTGCCTGTTCCGGGGGTTCTGGAAACACCATATATTTT | CACSGGSGNTIYF | TRBJ1-3 | NA | TRBV30 | NA
TGTGCCAGCAGCTTACGATCCCTTCGGCAGGGAGGAAACACCATATATTTT | CASSLRSLRQGGNTIYF | TRBJ1-3 | NA | TRBV7-8 | NA
TGTGCCAGCAGCTTAGCGCGGGACAGGGTGGTGAACACTGAAGCTTTCTTT | CASSLARDRVVNTEAFF | TRBJ1-1 | NA | TRBV7-9 | TRBD1
TGTGCCAGCAGAAATACAGGTAGCACAGATACGCAGTATTTT | CASRNTGSTDTQYF | TRBJ2-3 | NA | TRBV6-6 | NA
TGTGCCAGCAGTTCCCGACAGGGAGCGAACACCGGGGAGCTGTTTTTT | CASSSRQGANTGELFF | TRBJ2-2 | NA | TRBV27 | TRBD1
TGTGCCAGCAGGGGACTCTCCACCGGGGAGCTGTTTTTT | CASRGLSTGELFF | TRBJ2-2 | NA | TRBV28 | NA
TGTGCCAGCAGCCACCCCCTAGCGGGATCCTCCTACGAGCAGTACTTC | CASSHPLAGSSYEQYF | TRBJ2-7 | NA | TRBV28 | TRBD2
TGTGCCAGCAGTTACCCCGGGACAGGGGGCTACGAGCAGTACTTC | CASSYPGTGGYEQYF | TRBJ2-7 | NA | TRBV6-2/TRBV6-3 | TRBD1
TGTGCCAGCTCACCACCTAACTATAACACTGAAGCTTTCTTT | CASSPPNYNTEAFF | TRBJ1-1 | NA | TRBV18 | NA
TGTGCCAGCAGTTCCCCAGGACTAGCGAAGGTTGAGCAGTTCTTC | CASSSPGLAKVEQFF | TRBJ2-1 | NA | TRBV6-5 | TRBD2
TGCGCCAGCAGCCCCGCAGCAGGTAACGAGCAGTACTTC | CASSPAAGNEQYF | TRBJ2-7 | NA | TRBV5-1 | NA
TGTGCCACCAGTGAGGACAGGGGGCAGAACACTGAAGCTTTCTTT | CATSEDRGQNTEAFF | TRBJ1-1 | NA | TRBV24-1 | TRBD1
TGTGCCAGCAGCTCACAGGGGGCACCCTCCTACAATGAGCAGTTCTTC | CASSSQGAPSYNEQFF | TRBJ2-1 | NA | TRBV28 | TRBD1
TGCAGCGTTGAAGATGGGGGGGCAGGTGGTGGCTACACCTTC | CSVEDGGAGGGYTF | TRBJ1-2 | few | TRBV29-1 | NA
TGTGCCAGTAGCCTACAGGGGTTGAACACTGAAGCTTTCTTT | CASSLQGLNTEAFF | TRBJ1-1 | once | TRBV19 | TRBD1
TGTGCCAGCACCGGACAGTTGGCCGGGGAGCTGTTTTTT | CASTGQLAGELFF | TRBJ2-2 | NA | TRBV12-3/TRBV12-4 | NA
TGTGCCAGCAGTTCGCCGGGACAGGGCGGTGAAAAACTGTTTTTT | CASSSPGQGGEKLFF | TRBJ1-4 | NA | TRBV28 | TRBD1
TGTGCCAGCAGCCCCGGGACAGCCGGGTTCGAGCAGTACTTC | CASSPGTAGFEQYF | TRBJ2-7 | NA | TRBV7-9 | TRBD1
TGTGCCAGCAGCTTCCTAGCGGGGGGGCTAGAGACCCAGTACTTC | CASSFLAGGLETQYF | TRBJ2-5 | NA | TRBV7-2 | TRBD2